This is a list of T cell receptor beta chains from one sample in a study of CD8+CD57+ T cells in acquired aplastic anemia. TCRdb reanalysed the reads using MiXCR and keeps one entry per CDR3 protein. This sample yields approximately 200,000 distinct CDR3 sequences, of which 61% are seen a single time; about 31% belongs to the top ten. The sequenced sample was sorted CD4+, CD8+, or CD8+CD57+ T cells (not recorded which) from PBMCs. The receptor source for this set is a human donor in good health. The CDR3 runs from the conserved cysteine through the conserved F or W. D genes are given only for firm matches. Part of the rows lack a size; the others show once, few, many or a class for expanded clones.

d_call: .; clone_size: .; j_call: TRBJ2-4; v_call: TRBV20-1; cdr3_aa: CSARAAGAMAKNIQYF; cdr3_nt: TGCAGTGCTAGAGCGGCAGGGGCTATGGCCAAAAACATTCAGTACTTC
d_call: .; clone_size: .; j_call: TRBJ2-3; v_call: TRBV7-8; cdr3_aa: CASSLSPGLTTDTQYF; cdr3_nt: TGTGCCAGCAGCTTATCCCCTGGACTTACCACAGATACGCAGTATTTT
d_call: .; clone_size: .; j_call: TRBJ2-7; v_call: TRBV6-9; cdr3_aa: CASIPSGGKTYEQYF; cdr3_nt: TGTGCCAGCATCCCTTCTGGGGGGAAAACCTACGAGCAGTACTTC
d_call: TRBD1; clone_size: many; j_call: TRBJ2-2; v_call: TRBV11-2; cdr3_aa: CASSTDRGSPKDTGELFF; cdr3_nt: TGTGCCAGCAGCACAGACAGGGGGTCCCCGAAGGACACCGGGGAGCTGTTTTTT
d_call: .; clone_size: once; j_call: TRBJ2-5; v_call: TRBV7-4; cdr3_aa: CASSSTAWRIQETQYF; cdr3_nt: TGTGCCAGCAGCTCCACCGCTTGGCGAATTCAAGAGACCCAGTACTTC
d_call: TRBD2; clone_size: many; j_call: TRBJ2-1; v_call: TRBV6-4; cdr3_aa: CASSTTSGGASPQFF; cdr3_nt: TGTGCCAGCAGTACGACTAGCGGGGGGGCTTCGCCGCAGTTCTTC
d_call: .; clone_size: .; j_call: TRBJ1-1; v_call: TRBV7-9; cdr3_aa: CASSLGGAYEAFF; cdr3_nt: TGTGCCAGCAGCTTAGGGGGGGCGTACGAAGCTTTCTTT
d_call: .; clone_size: .; j_call: TRBJ1-2; v_call: TRBV5-4; cdr3_aa: CASSLGLPGGGYTF; cdr3_nt: TGTGCCAGCAGCTTGGGGCTGCCAGGCGGTGGCTACACCTTC
d_call: .; clone_size: .; j_call: TRBJ2-5; v_call: TRBV7-9; cdr3_aa: CASSLVAGRETQYF; cdr3_nt: TGTGCCAGCAGCTTAGTGGCAGGGAGGGAGACCCAGTACTTC
d_call: .; clone_size: .; j_call: TRBJ2-7; v_call: TRBV19; cdr3_aa: CASSWANRGYEQYF; cdr3_nt: TGTGCCAGCAGTTGGGCAAACCGAGGGTACGAGCAGTACTTC
d_call: .; clone_size: .; j_call: TRBJ2-1; v_call: TRBV7-8; cdr3_aa: CASSLTPVNEQFF; cdr3_nt: TGTGCCAGCAGCTTAACTCCGGTGAATGAGCAGTTCTTC
d_call: .; clone_size: .; j_call: TRBJ2-7; v_call: TRBV19; cdr3_aa: CASSPWGGQGYEQYF; cdr3_nt: TGTGCCAGTAGTCCATGGGGGGGCCAGGGCTACGAGCAGTACTTC
d_call: .; clone_size: .; j_call: TRBJ2-3; v_call: TRBV29-1; cdr3_aa: CSVEPTLGYTQYF; cdr3_nt: TGCAGCGTTGAACCGACGCTGGGGTATACGCAGTATTTT
d_call: .; clone_size: .; j_call: TRBJ2-1; v_call: TRBV20-1; cdr3_aa: CSARFRDNEQFF; cdr3_nt: TGCAGTGCTAGATTTAGGGACAATGAGCAGTTCTTC
d_call: .; clone_size: .; j_call: TRBJ1-2; v_call: TRBV7-2; cdr3_aa: CASSSYRVLKGYTF; cdr3_nt: TGTGCCAGCAGCTCTTACAGGGTTCTTAAGGGCTACACCTTC
d_call: TRBD1; clone_size: many; j_call: TRBJ1-5; v_call: TRBV5-4; cdr3_aa: CASSQGTGENQPQHF; cdr3_nt: TGTGCCAGCAGCCAGGGGACAGGGGAGAATCAGCCCCAGCATTTT
d_call: TRBD1; clone_size: many; j_call: TRBJ2-7; v_call: TRBV7-9; cdr3_aa: CASVTGAYEQYF; cdr3_nt: TGTGCCAGCGTGACAGGGGCGTACGAGCAGTACTTC
d_call: .; clone_size: many; j_call: TRBJ2-7; v_call: TRBV3-1; cdr3_aa: CASSQDLETYEQYF; cdr3_nt: TGTGCCAGCAGCCAAGATCTGGAAACCTACGAGCAGTACTTC
d_call: TRBD2; clone_size: .; j_call: TRBJ2-5; v_call: TRBV2; cdr3_aa: CAIAGAGEETQYF; cdr3_nt: TGTGCCATAGCGGGGGCCGGGGAAGAGACCCAGTACTTC
d_call: TRBD1; clone_size: .; j_call: TRBJ2-2; v_call: TRBV20-1; cdr3_aa: CSAVDRASTGELFF; cdr3_nt: TGCAGTGCTGTAGACAGGGCGTCGACCGGGGAGCTGTTTTTT
d_call: TRBD1; clone_size: .; j_call: TRBJ1-1; v_call: TRBV4-3; cdr3_aa: CASSPSRQGGPEAFF; cdr3_nt: TGCGCCAGCAGCCCTAGTCGACAGGGAGGGCCTGAAGCTTTCTTT
d_call: .; clone_size: .; j_call: TRBJ1-1; v_call: TRBV29-1; cdr3_aa: CSVAGWDTEAFF; cdr3_nt: TGCAGCGTAGCCGGATGGGACACTGAAGCTTTCTTT
d_call: .; clone_size: .; j_call: TRBJ1-6; v_call: TRBV12-3/TRBV12-4; cdr3_aa: CASSFVLLDSPLHF; cdr3_nt: TGTGCCAGCAGTTTCGTTCTCCTGGATTCACCCCTCCACTTT
d_call: TRBD1; clone_size: few; j_call: TRBJ1-6; v_call: TRBV15; cdr3_aa: CATSRDRQGDSPLHF; cdr3_nt: TGTGCCACCAGCAGAGATCGACAGGGTGATTCACCCCTCCACTTT
d_call: .; clone_size: .; j_call: TRBJ1-1; v_call: TRBV7-3; cdr3_aa: CASSLSSGNTEAFF; cdr3_nt: TGTGCCAGCAGCTTATCTTCAGGGAACACTGAAGCTTTCTTT
d_call: .; clone_size: .; j_call: TRBJ2-3; v_call: TRBV4-3; cdr3_aa: CASSQVQGADTQYF; cdr3_nt: TGCGCCAGCAGCCAAGTACAGGGCGCAGATACGCAGTATTTT
d_call: TRBD1; clone_size: .; j_call: TRBJ2-7; v_call: TRBV7-9; cdr3_aa: CASSFGGTGFVEQYF; cdr3_nt: TGTGCCAGCAGCTTCGGGGGGACAGGGTTTGTCGAGCAGTACTTC
d_call: TRBD1; clone_size: many; j_call: TRBJ2-7; v_call: TRBV4-2; cdr3_aa: CASSQEGTVSYEQYF; cdr3_nt: TGTGCCAGCAGCCAAGAAGGGACAGTCTCCTACGAGCAGTACTTC
d_call: TRBD2; clone_size: many; j_call: TRBJ2-1; v_call: TRBV7-6; cdr3_aa: CASSVGTSGDEQFF; cdr3_nt: TGTGCCAGCAGCGTAGGGACTAGTGGCGATGAGCAGTTCTTC
d_call: TRBD1; clone_size: .; j_call: TRBJ2-7; v_call: TRBV20-1; cdr3_aa: CSAARTGNEQYF; cdr3_nt: TGCAGTGCCGCGCGGACAGGGAACGAGCAGTACTTC
d_call: .; clone_size: .; j_call: TRBJ1-6; v_call: TRBV10-3; cdr3_aa: CAISDEGPNSPLHF; cdr3_nt: TGTGCCATCAGTGATGAGGGGCCTAATTCACCCCTCCACTTT
d_call: .; clone_size: .; j_call: TRBJ2-3; v_call: TRBV24-1; cdr3_aa: CATSVRQGSTDTQYF; cdr3_nt: TGTGCCACCAGTGTTAGGCAGGGGAGCACAGATACGCAGTATTTT
d_call: .; clone_size: many; j_call: TRBJ2-2; v_call: TRBV29-1; cdr3_aa: CSVEDGGTYTGELFF; cdr3_nt: TGCAGCGTTGAAGATGGCGGGACTTACACCGGGGAGCTGTTTTTT
d_call: .; clone_size: .; j_call: TRBJ2-1; v_call: TRBV7-9; cdr3_aa: CASSAGSLTNEQFF; cdr3_nt: TGTGCCAGCAGCGCCGGGTCCCTCACCAATGAGCAGTTCTTC
d_call: TRBD1; clone_size: .; j_call: TRBJ2-1; v_call: TRBV6-7; cdr3_aa: CASSPTGGVGEQFF; cdr3_nt: TGTGCCAGCAGCCCTACAGGGGGCGTTGGTGAGCAGTTCTTC
d_call: .; clone_size: .; j_call: TRBJ2-7; v_call: TRBV20-1; cdr3_aa: CSARDPLHRYEQYF; cdr3_nt: TGCAGTGCTAGAGATCCGTTACACCGTTACGAGCAGTACTTC
d_call: TRBD1; clone_size: few; j_call: TRBJ1-2; v_call: TRBV12-3/TRBV12-4; cdr3_aa: CASSSTGGEYGYTF; cdr3_nt: TGTGCCAGCAGTTCGACAGGGGGCGAATATGGCTACACCTTC
d_call: .; clone_size: .; j_call: TRBJ2-7; v_call: TRBV27; cdr3_aa: CARSFDSSYEQYF; cdr3_nt: TGTGCCCGCAGTTTTGACAGCTCCTACGAGCAGTACTTC
d_call: .; clone_size: .; j_call: TRBJ1-1; v_call: TRBV7-6; cdr3_aa: CASSLFTLDRMNTKAFF; cdr3_nt: TGTGCCAGCAGCCTATTCACTCTGGACAGAATGAACACTAAAGCTTTCTTT
d_call: TRBD1; clone_size: .; j_call: TRBJ1-5; v_call: TRBV20-1; cdr3_aa: CSARDRGTVNQPQHF; cdr3_nt: TGCAGTGCTAGAGATCGAGGGACAGTAAATCAGCCCCAGCATTTT
d_call: .; clone_size: .; j_call: TRBJ1-2; v_call: TRBV10-3; cdr3_aa: CASSLLPGNGYGYTF; cdr3_nt: TGTGCCAGCAGTTTATTGCCGGGAAATGGCTATGGCTACACCTTC
d_call: TRBD1; clone_size: few; j_call: TRBJ2-1; v_call: TRBV20-1; cdr3_aa: CSVKQGAAYNEQFF; cdr3_nt: TGCAGTGTAAAGCAGGGGGCTGCCTACAATGAGCAGTTCTTC
d_call: .; clone_size: once; j_call: TRBJ2-7; v_call: TRBV12-5; cdr3_aa: CASGLAPGSSYEQYF; cdr3_nt: TGTGCTAGTGGTTTAGCCCCGGGGAGCTCCTACGAGCAGTACTTC
d_call: .; clone_size: .; j_call: TRBJ2-7; v_call: TRBV9; cdr3_aa: CASSGQRDEQYF; cdr3_nt: TGTGCCAGCAGCGGACAGAGGGACGAGCAGTACTTC
d_call: .; clone_size: few; j_call: TRBJ1-5; v_call: TRBV10-3; cdr3_aa: CAISRDSNQPQHF; cdr3_nt: TGTGCCATCAGCCGGGACAGCAATCAGCCCCAGCATTTT
d_call: .; clone_size: .; j_call: TRBJ2-7; v_call: TRBV5-1; cdr3_aa: CASSLKQGSYEQYF; cdr3_nt: TGCGCCAGCAGCCTAAAACAGGGTTCCTACGAGCAGTACTTC
d_call: .; clone_size: .; j_call: TRBJ1-2; v_call: TRBV2; cdr3_aa: CASSKARVNYGYTF; cdr3_nt: TGTGCCAGCAGTAAAGCGAGGGTTAACTATGGCTACACCTTC
d_call: .; clone_size: .; j_call: TRBJ1-2; v_call: TRBV20-1; cdr3_aa: CSAPGEYGYTF; cdr3_nt: TGCAGTGCCCCCGGGGAATATGGCTACACCTTC
d_call: TRBD1; clone_size: .; j_call: TRBJ1-2; v_call: TRBV7-2; cdr3_aa: CASSPAQGRGYTF; cdr3_nt: TGTGCCAGCAGCCCGGCACAGGGGAGGGGCTACACCTTC
d_call: .; clone_size: once; j_call: TRBJ1-6; v_call: TRBV9; cdr3_aa: CASSVGGDPLHF; cdr3_nt: TGTGCCAGCAGCGTCGGGGGAGATCCCCTCCACTTT
d_call: .; clone_size: .; j_call: TRBJ2-3; v_call: TRBV2; cdr3_aa: CASSPYGGRKDTQYF; cdr3_nt: TGTGCCAGCAGCCCTTACGGGGGGCGGAAAGATACGCAGTATTTT
d_call: .; clone_size: .; j_call: TRBJ1-2; v_call: TRBV20-1; cdr3_aa: CSARVGGAGGYTF; cdr3_nt: TGCAGTGCTAGGGTGGGGGGCGCAGGTGGCTACACTTTC
d_call: TRBD2; clone_size: .; j_call: TRBJ2-2; v_call: TRBV29-1; cdr3_aa: CSVDPGTSGRAGRERFF; cdr3_nt: TGCAGCGTTGACCCTGGTACTAGCGGGCGGGCCGGCAGGGAGCGGTTTTTT
d_call: .; clone_size: .; j_call: TRBJ2-6; v_call: TRBV6-1; cdr3_aa: CASSEGDNVLTF; cdr3_nt: TGTGCCAGCAGTGAAGGGGACAACGTCCTGACTTTC
d_call: .; clone_size: .; j_call: TRBJ2-1; v_call: TRBV24-1; cdr3_aa: CATSDLRGHGGEQFF; cdr3_nt: TGTGCCACCAGTGATTTGAGAGGGCATGGAGGTGAGCAGTTCTTC